The entry that follows covers one T cell receptor beta chain sequence. A single base separates this from a much larger clone, so it may be a read error. Additional DNA sequences in this sample encode the identical CDR3. CDR3 size: 13 residues. The germline V gene has CDR1 LGHNA and CDR2 YNFKEQ. The V gene lost 3 bases and the J gene lost 1 base, with 4 bases spanning the gap. All of the donors resided in Nashville, Tennessee, and each was a Caucasian adult. Deep-level running was used for the assay. Clones were sequenced by immunoSEQ multiplex PCR, and TCRdb holds only the in-frame ones, with some missing. Here the sample spans around 750,000 clones, about 74% being singletons. This sample is part of a study of shared clonotypes between healthy human individuals.

V and J are TRBV4-2 and TRBJ1-5; D is ambiguous. The sequence came from a woman in her thirties in good health. The sequencing input was memory CD4+ T cells sorted from blood. Described subset: CD45RA-negative fraction. The DNA for the CDR3 is TGTGCCAGCAGCCAGGGGAGCAATCAGCCCCAGCATTTT. Translated, it gives CASSQGSNQPQHF.